This TCR beta chain was documented in a study of cytomegalovirus exposure and HLA in healthy donors. CDR1 is MNHEY and CDR2 is SMNVEV in the germline V gene (reference sequence). The CDR3 contains 13 residues. A multiplex PCR was run with 60 Vbeta primers and 13 Jbeta primers. Measured with immunoSEQ multiplex PCR; TCRdb has only the in-frame clones, and not every one. The top ten hold 5.5% to 8.5% of the sample, which has around 130,000 clones, roughly 70% seen once. On this clone itself: The germline gene is not matched at one end of the junction; a read error may be the cause. Other DNA sequences in the sample encode the same CDR3.

The chain couples TRBV27 to TRBJ2-7; 7 bases are shared with TRBD2. This clonotype was sampled from a man in his forties in good health and CMV-seropositive. Sequenced sample: PBMCs. Written as DNA, the CDR3 is TGCGCCAGCAGTCAGGGACTAACCTACGAGCAGTACTTC. It encodes CASSQGLTYEQYF.